A single sample gave rise to the 32 T cell receptor beta chains below, sequenced in a study of T-cell reconstitution after alpha-beta-depleted transplantation in children. For TCRbeta, the library was prepared with unique molecular identifiers. MiXCR, run by TCRdb on the PCR reads, gives a single entry per CDR3 protein. The sample shows approximately 400,000 distinct CDR3 sequences, about a tenth of them seen only once. The sample consisted of PBMCs from the stem cell graft donor, taken from the stem cell graft. Receptor source: a human donor who donated a stem cell graft to a child with acute myeloid leukemia.

This clonotype was found a few times. The genes are TRBV10-1 and TRBJ2-1; 14 bases match TRBD2. The trim removed 2 bases at V and 7 bases at J, leaving 1 base unmatched. The CDR3 has 15 amino acids. Germline CDR1 WNHNN, CDR2 SYGVQD (reference sequence). CDR3 loop: CASSEGTSGGNEQFF. The CDR3 bases are TGCGCCAGCAGTGAGGGGACTAGCGGGGGAAATGAGCAGTTCTTC.

This clonotype was counted a few times. J is TRBJ2-5 and V is TRBV3-1, with D possibly matching TRBD2 (6 bases). Germline CDR1 reads LGHDT; CDR2 reads YNNKEL (reference sequence). Trimming removed 3 bases from V and 0 bases from J, with 8 bases in between. The CDR3 extends over 14 amino acids. CDR3 DNA: TGTGCCAGCAGCCAGGGGGACTACCAAGAGACCCAGTACTTC. This translates into CASSQGDYQETQYF.

V and J are TRBV5-1 and TRBJ2-5, with 9 bases lining up with TRBD2. This CDR3 is 14 amino acids long. Germline CDR1 SGHRS, CDR2 YFSETQ. V trimming: 4 bases; J trimming: 4 bases; junction bases outside the gene matches: 5. The CDR3 DNA reads TGCGCCAGCAGCGCGCGGGAGGGGCGAGAGACCCAGTACTTC. Protein product: CASSAREGRETQYF.

The chain recombines TRBV29-1 with TRBJ1-1, with D unclear. Germline V gene sequence: CDR1 SQVTM, CDR2 ANQGSEA. Trimming removed 7 bases at V and 0 bases at J, with 3 bases between. There are 10 residues in the CDR3. CDR3 DNA sequence: TGCAGCGCTATGAACACTGAAGCTTTCTTT. Protein sequence: CSAMNTEAFF.

The chain is built from TRBV20-1 and TRBJ2-1; 8 bases are shared with TRBD2. CDR1 is DFQATT, CDR2 SNEGSKA, per germline (reference sequence). The CDR3 is 13 residues long. Unmatched junction bases numbered 1, after V lost 3 bases and J lost 3 bases. The CDR3 is CSARGLGYNEQFF. The CDR3 DNA sequence: TGCAGTGCTAGGGGACTAGGCTACAATGAGCAGTTCTTC.

The sample holds a few counts of this clonotype. This rearrangement joins TRBV5-1 to TRBJ1-1, with D perhaps TRBD1 (6 bases). The length of the CDR3 is 15 residues. Germline V gives CDR1 SGHRS, CDR2 YFSETQ. Trimming took 4 bases from V and 1 from J, leaving 14 bases between them. CDR3 bases: TGCGCCAGCAGCACCTCGGGACACGAGAACACTGAAGCTTTCTTT. Translating it yields CASSTSGHENTEAFF.

This chain uses TRBV15 with TRBJ2-7; D is perhaps TRBD1 or TRBD2 (5 bases each). This CDR3 contains 15 residues. Trimming removed 5 bases at V and 2 bases at J, with 16 bases between. CDR1 is LNHNV and CDR2 is YYDKDF in the germline V gene (reference sequence). CDR3 protein: CATSGRGDHAYEQYF. CDR3 coding DNA: TGTGCCACCAGCGGGAGAGGGGACCATGCCTACGAGCAGTACTTC.

In regard to this clonotype: No DNA is shown, since the ends of the CDR3 on it are uncertain; the CDR3 is the one TCRdb lists. CDR3 region: CASSSSGEKLFF. V usage is TRBV28 and J usage is TRBJ1-4; TRBD1, the table's D call, lacks a check against the DNA. Germline values: CDR1 MDHEN, CDR2 SYDVKM. The CDR3 is 12 residues long, ends included.

V and J are TRBV11-2 and TRBJ1-1, with D hard to call. The CDR3 is 14 residues long. Looked up from germline, CDR1 is SGHAT and CDR2 is FQNNGV. Trimming removed 0 bases from V and 1 base from J, with 6 bases in between. CDR3 coding DNA: TGTGCCAGCAGCTTAGATCCTTGGAACACTGAAGCTTTCTTT. Translation: CASSLDPWNTEAFF. Using reference TRBV11-2 and TRBJ1-1 for the parts outside the CDR3, the full variable domain is EAGVAQSPRYKIIEKRQSVAFWCNPISGHATLYWYQQILGQGPKLLIQFQNNGVVDDSQLPKDRFSAERLKGVDSTLKIQPAKLEDSAVYLCASSLDPWNTEAFFGQGTRLTVV.

The CDR3: CASSPGEDLQETQYF. In nucleotides, the CDR3 is TGTGCCAGCTCACCCGGGGAAGACCTACAAGAGACCCAGTACTTC. V usage is TRBV18 and J usage is TRBJ2-5, with D possibly TRBD2 on 5 matching bases. The length of the CDR3 is 15 residues. V was pared by 3 bases and J by 2 bases, with 13 bases between. Germline V gene sequence: CDR1 KGHSH, CDR2 LQKENI.

V and J are TRBV7-6 and TRBJ2-2, with 8 bases identical to TRBD1. The V gene end was trimmed by 5 bases and the J gene end by 4 bases; junction bases not matched to a gene: 6. CDR1 is SGHVS and CDR2 is FNYEAQ in the germline V gene. The CDR3 runs to 15 residues. DNA for the CDR3: TGTGCCAGCAGCCTGACAGGGGCGGCCACCGGGGAGCTGTTTTTT. Translated, it gives CASSLTGAATGELFF.

This clonotype was seen at least ten times. This rearrangement joins TRBV5-1 to TRBJ1-4; D call uncertain. Per germline, CDR1 SGHRS and CDR2 YFSETQ. The CDR3 runs 17 residues. The V gene lost 0 bases and the J gene lost 7 bases, with 19 bases spanning the gap. The CDR3 loop is CASSLDESGRWSEKLFF. DNA for the CDR3: TGCGCCAGCAGCTTGGATGAATCCGGACGTTGGTCTGAAAAACTGTTTTTT.

The gene calls are TRBV5-1 and TRBJ2-2; D may be TRBD1 or TRBD2 (6 bases each). CDR3 length: 15 residues. The V gene lost 4 bases and the J gene lost 0 bases, with 10 bases spanning the gap. Looked up from germline, CDR1 is SGHRS and CDR2 is YFSETQ. In DNA form, the CDR3 reads TGCGCCAGCAGCCACGGGGGCCCGAACACCGGGGAGCTGTTTTTT. Protein product: CASSHGGPNTGELFF.

In regard to this clonotype: One base away lies a much larger clone, so this may be a sequencing read error. The chain carries TRBV2 and TRBJ2-4; 7 positions agree with TRBD1. The V gene's germline CDR1 is SNHLY and CDR2 FYNNEI. The CDR3 contains 15 residues. This chain's CDR3 is CASSEKGAGKNSQYF. The CDR3, as DNA: TGTGCCAGCAGTGAGAAGGGGGCTGGCAAAAACAGTCAGTACTTC.

This clonotype was counted only a few times. This chain joins TRBV20-1 and TRBJ1-1; D gene uncertain. This CDR3 region has 12 residues. Trimming took off 3 bases at V and 7 bases at J, with 12 bases between the two ends. Germline V CDR1 and CDR2: DFQATT, SNEGSKA (reference sequence). CDR3: CSASEGVSEAFF. CDR3 nucleotide sequence: TGCAGTGCTAGCGAGGGAGTGAGTGAAGCTTTCTTT.

This clonotype has ten or more counts. The chain recombines TRBV3-1 with TRBJ1-1; 7 bases agree with TRBD1. Germline-derived CDR1 and CDR2 are LGHDT and YNNKEL (reference sequence). With 3 bases clipped from V and 4 bases from J, the junction kept 5 bases outside the gene matches. The CDR3 totals 14 residues. CDR3 in DNA: TGTGCCAGCAGCCAGAAGACAGGGAGCACTGAAGCTTTCTTT. This codes for CASSQKTGSTEAFF.

The V call is TRBV4-3, the J call TRBJ1-1; D remains unclear. Germline V gives CDR1 LGHNA, CDR2 YSLEER. This CDR3 is built from 15 residues. Trimming took off 1 base at V and 4 bases at J, with 13 bases between the two ends. The DNA for the CDR3 is TGCGCCAGCAGCCAAGTTTGGGGAGGAAGCACTGAAGCTTTCTTT. Its protein is CASSQVWGGSTEAFF.

This clonotype has a count of ten or more. J is TRBJ2-5 and V is TRBV29-1, with 7 bases identical to TRBD1. Germline CDR1 is SQVTM and CDR2 is ANQGSEA. The CDR3 spans 15 residues. The trim removed 7 bases at V and 4 bases at J, leaving 15 bases unmatched. As DNA, the CDR3 is TGCAGCGGGAGCATCGACAGGGTTGGGGGAGAGACCCAGTACTTC. Translation: CSGSIDRVGGETQYF. The full variable domain, in which reference TRBV29-1 and TRBJ2-5 provide the parts outside the CDR3, is SAVISQKPSRDICQRGTSLTIQCQVDSQVTMMFWYRQQPGQSLTLIATANQGSEATYESGFVIDKFPISRPNLTFSTLTVSNMSPEDSSIYLCSGSIDRVGGETQYFGPGTRLLVL.

V gene TRBV20-1 combines with J gene TRBJ2-5, with D perhaps being TRBD1 or TRBD2 (6 bases each). This CDR3 is 12 amino acids long. V was pared by 5 bases and J by 7 bases, with 14 bases between. The germline gives CDR1 DFQATT, CDR2 SNEGSKA (reference sequence). CDR3: CSAELEGGTQYF. CDR3 in DNA: TGCAGTGCTGAACTAGAGGGGGGGACCCAGTACTTC.

This clonotype was counted only a few times. The rearrangement links TRBV29-1 to TRBJ2-2, with a possible D match to TRBD2 (7 bases). The CDR3 totals 18 residues. V lost 5 bases, J lost 3 bases, and 25 bases lay in between. Germline loops: CDR1 SQVTM, CDR2 ANQGSEA. Here the CDR3 DNA reads TGCAGCGTTACGGGAGATTTTCAAAGGGGGGGGGACACCGGGGAGCTGTTTTTT. Its protein product is CSVTGDFQRGGDTGELFF.

This clonotype was seen a handful of times. V gene TRBV29-1 combines with J gene TRBJ2-5; D not resolved. Trimming cost V 7 bases and J 0 bases, with 3 bases left between them. CDR3 length equals 10 residues. Per the germline V gene, CDR1 is SQVTM and CDR2 is ANQGSEA. CDR3 DNA sequence: TGCAGCGGGTACCAAGAGACCCAGTACTTC. This sequence encodes CSGYQETQYF.

This chain joins TRBV30 and TRBJ2-7; D is undetermined. CDR1 and CDR2 from the germline V gene are GTSNPN and SVGIG (reference sequence). V lost 2 bases and J lost 0, with 17 bases in between. The CDR3 is 16 amino acids. CDR3 coding DNA: TGTGCCTGGAGTAGTAATGTGATGCAAAGCTCCTACGAGCAGTACTTC. Translating it yields CAWSSNVMQSSYEQYF.

This clonotype was seen more than once but under ten times. The V call is TRBV6-5, the J call TRBJ2-3; TRBD2 agrees at 9 bases. In germline, CDR1 is MNHEY, CDR2 SVGAGI. The CDR3 is 16 amino acids. The V segment lost 2 bases and the J segment 0 bases; nucleotides outside the gene matches: 3. The CDR3 coding sequence is TGTGCCAGCAGTTACCGACTAGCGGCTAGCACAGATACGCAGTATTTT. Amino acid sequence: CASSYRLAASTDTQYF.

This clonotype was counted between two and nine times. This sequence joins TRBV5-8 and TRBJ1-5; D is ambiguous. The V end was cut by 0 bases, the J end by 1 base, with 8 bases between. The germline V gene has CDR1 SGHTS and CDR2 YDEGEE. This CDR3 comprises 15 residues. DNA for the CDR3: TGTGCCAGCAGCTTGGTAGGACTGAGCAATCAGCCCCAGCATTTT. Protein sequence: CASSLVGLSNQPQHF. Based on the CDR3 plus reference TRBV5-8 and TRBJ1-5, the full variable domain is EAGVTQSPTHLIKTRGQQATLRCSPISGHTSVYWYQQALGLGLQFLLWYDEGEERNRGNFPPRFSGRQFPNYSSELNVNALELEDSALYLCASSLVGLSNQPQHFGDGTRLSIL.

This clonotype has a handful of counts. The chain employs TRBV25-1 and TRBJ1-6, with 7 bases aligning to TRBD1. Trimming took 3 bases from V and 5 from J; bases not matched to a gene: 10. Germline V gives CDR1 MGHDK, CDR2 SYGVNS. This CDR3 spans 17 amino acids. This CDR3 is CASSDPRNRGNNSPLHF. The CDR3 region has the DNA TGTGCCAGCAGTGACCCCCGGAACAGGGGCAATAATTCACCCCTCCACTTT.

This clonotype was observed a few times. The chain couples TRBV19 to TRBJ2-6; D is possibly TRBD1 or TRBD2 (5 bases each). The CDR3 is 18 residues long. Germline values: CDR1 LNHDA, CDR2 SQIVND (reference sequence). V was pared by 5 bases and J by 2 bases, with 19 bases between. CDR3 bases: TGTGCCAGTAGTCCCGTCGGGGCGGTTACCACTGGGGCCAACGTCCTGACTTTC. Translating gives CASSPVGAVTTGANVLTF.

The sample holds many counts of this clonotype. An end of the junction does not agree with germline; a read error may underlie this. V is TRBV20-1 and J is TRBJ2-5, with 7 bases aligning to TRBD1. Per germline, CDR1 DFQATT and CDR2 SNEGSKA (reference sequence). This CDR3 has 15 residues. Here the CDR3 reads CSARDREGWGETQYF. CDR3 nucleotide sequence: TGCAGTGCCAGAGACAGGGAAGGATGGGGAGAGACCCAGTACTTC.

The CDR3 sequence is CSVLLVGGGNQPQHF. The CDR3 DNA follows: TGCAGCGTCCTCTTGGTGGGGGGAGGCAATCAGCCCCAGCATTTT. The chain couples TRBV29-1 to TRBJ1-5; a weak D match, TRBD1 (5 bases). CDR1 is SQVTM, CDR2 ANQGSEA, per germline. The CDR3 extends over 15 amino acids. Trimming left V 6 bases short and J 2 bases short, with 17 bases between.

The V gene is TRBV5-1, the J gene TRBJ2-5; the D gene is possibly TRBD1 (5 bases). This CDR3 is 13 amino acids long. V was cut by 1 base and J by 5 bases, with 9 bases left in between. The germline gives CDR1 SGHRS, CDR2 YFSETQ. In nucleotides, the CDR3 is TGCGCCAGCAGCTTGATGGGGCTGGAGACCCAGTACTTC. Encoded protein: CASSLMGLETQYF. Filled out from reference TRBV5-1 and TRBJ2-5, the complete variable domain reads KAGVTQTPRYLIKTRGQQVTLSCSPISGHRSVSWYQQTPGQGLQFLFEYFSETQRNKGNFPGRFSGRQFSNSRSEMNVSTLELGDSALYLCASSLMGLETQYFGPGTRLLVL.

This clonotype occurred a few times. The chain links TRBV2 to TRBJ2-4, with D perhaps matching TRBD1 or TRBD2 (5 bases each). Germline V gene sequence: CDR1 SNHLY, CDR2 FYNNEI. V lost 7 bases and J lost 2, with 15 bases in between. The CDR3 is made up of 15 amino acids. The CDR3 sequence is CASNPGGGSKNIQYF. For the CDR3, the DNA is TGTGCCAGCAATCCGGGTGGGGGTTCCAAAAACATTCAGTACTTC. The whole variable domain, filled in from reference TRBV2 and TRBJ2-4, reads EPEVTQTPSHQVTQMGQEVILRCVPISNHLYFYWYRQILGQKVEFLVSFYNNEISEKSEIFDDQFSVERPDGSNFTLKIRSTKLEDSAMYFCASNPGGGSKNIQYFGAGTRLSVL.

This clonotype was recorded a few times. V and J are TRBV19 and TRBJ2-1; possibly TRBD1 for D (5 bases). V was clipped by 3 bases and J by 2 bases, with 11 bases between them. Germline CDR1 is LNHDA and CDR2 is SQIVND (reference sequence). The CDR3 has 15 amino acids. Here the CDR3 reads CASSITAGPYNEQFF. CDR3 nucleotide sequence: TGTGCCAGTAGTATTACGGCAGGGCCCTACAATGAGCAGTTCTTC.

The rearrangement uses TRBV7-2 and TRBJ2-7; 8 nucleotides line up with TRBD2. The CDR3 has 15 residues. Unmatched junction bases numbered 8, after V lost 5 bases and J lost 2 bases. CDR1 is SGHTA and CDR2 is FQGNSA in the germline V gene. The DNA for the CDR3 is TGTGCCAGCAGCAAGACTAGCGAGTCCACCTACGAGCAGTACTTC. This gives the protein CASSKTSESTYEQYF.